Below, 14 T cell receptor beta chains from the same sample are listed, as sequenced in a study of blood T cell repertoires in COVID-19. TCRdb keeps only in-frame clones here, not all; method: immunoSEQ multiplex PCR. Among roughly 230,000 clones listed, approximately 84% were seen once. Material: peripheral blood. These receptors were obtained from a man in his fifties with acute or convalescent COVID-19.

This clone was detected a few times. V and J are TRBV30 and TRBJ1-2; D not certain. Germline loops: CDR1 GTSNPN, CDR2 SVGIG (reference sequence). Trimming removed 5 bases at V and 2 bases at J, with 6 bases between. This CDR3 is built from 11 residues. CDR3 amino acids: CAWAGNYGYTF. CDR3 nucleotides: TGTGCCTGGGCGGGAAACTATGGCTACACCTTC.

The V and J genes are TRBV7-9 and TRBJ2-2, with no clear D. Germline CDR1 is SEHNR and CDR2 is FQNEAQ (reference sequence). V dropped 2 bases and J dropped 0 bases, with 4 bases sitting between them. There are 14 residues in the CDR3. As DNA, the CDR3 is TGTGCCAGCAGCTTACAGGCGAACACCGGGGAGCTGTTTTTT. Its translation is CASSLQANTGELFF. The variable domain in full, with the rest retrieved from reference TRBV7-9 and TRBJ2-2, is DTGVSQNPRHKITKRGQNVTFRCDPISEHNRLYWYRQTLGQGPEFLTYFQNEAQLEKSRLLSDRFSAERPKGSFSTLEIQRTEQGDSAMYLCASSLQANTGELFFGEGSRLTVL.

Here the CDR3 DNA reads TGTGCCAGCAGCTTAGATGGCTTGTTCAATGAGCAGTTCTTC. Its protein product is CASSLDGLFNEQFF. The V and J genes are TRBV7-3 and TRBJ2-1; D is unresolved. The germline CDR1 and CDR2 sequences are SGHTA and FQGTGA. CDR3 length: 14 residues. The V and J ends lost 2 bases and 6 bases respectively, with 11 bases between them.

The V call is TRBV6-5, the J call TRBJ2-7, with a possible D match to TRBD1 (5 bases). The CDR3 covers 14 residues. The V gene's germline CDR1 is MNHEY and CDR2 SVGAGI. V lost 0 bases, J lost 3 bases, and 9 bases lay in between. CDR3 residues: CASSYSGRDYEQYF. The CDR3 region has the DNA TGTGCCAGCAGTTACTCAGGCAGGGACTACGAGCAGTACTTC.

J is TRBJ2-7 and V is TRBV7-9; a possible D gene is TRBD1 (5 bases). V was pared by 3 bases and J by 3 bases, with 6 bases between. CDR1 is SEHNR and CDR2 is FQNEAQ in the germline V gene (reference sequence). The CDR3 spans 12 residues. The CDR3 DNA reads TGTGCCAGCAGCTTCGACAGCTACGAGCAGTACTTC. This codes for CASSFDSYEQYF. Full variable domain (missing parts from reference TRBV7-9 and TRBJ2-7): DTGVSQNPRHKITKRGQNVTFRCDPISEHNRLYWYRQTLGQGPEFLTYFQNEAQLEKSRLLSDRFSAERPKGSFSTLEIQRTEQGDSAMYLCASSFDSYEQYFGPGTRLTVT.

The chain recombines TRBV11-2 with TRBJ2-7; D not certain. Looked up from germline, CDR1 is SGHAT and CDR2 is FQNNGV. The CDR3 has 12 residues. V dropped 3 bases and J dropped 6 bases, with 9 bases sitting between them. The CDR3 region has the DNA TGTGCCAGCAGCTTTCTTTATCGCGAGCAGTACTTC. Protein: CASSFLYREQYF.

V usage is TRBV15 and J usage is TRBJ2-5; possibly TRBD1 for D (6 bases). This CDR3 spans 16 amino acids. Between the trimmed V and J ends, which lost 3 bases and 4 bases, there was a span of 18 bases. The germline V gene encodes CDR1 LNHNV and CDR2 YYDKDF (reference sequence). CDR3 residues: CATSRDTLGAGETQYF. The CDR3 DNA follows: TGTGCCACCAGCAGGGACACCCTGGGGGCTGGAGAGACCCAGTACTTC.

The chain employs TRBV19 and TRBJ1-1, with 7 bases fitting TRBD1. CDR1 LNHDA and CDR2 SQIVND come from the germline V gene (reference sequence). J was trimmed by 0 bases and V by 5 bases; bases with no gene match: 6. CDR3 size: 15 residues. The CDR3, as DNA: TGTGCCAGTAGTGGGGACAGTAGAATGAACACTGAAGCTTTCTTT. It is translated as CASSGDSRMNTEAFF.

The chain employs TRBV6-5 and TRBJ2-5; D not resolved. This CDR3 region has 15 residues. The V end lost 0 bases, the J end lost 4 bases, and 12 bases lay between the germline ends. Germline V CDR1 and CDR2: MNHEY, SVGAGI. This CDR3 reads CASSYSARWAETQYF. Here the CDR3 DNA reads TGTGCCAGCAGTTACTCGGCCAGGTGGGCAGAGACCCAGTACTTC.

This CDR3 reads CASSRSGSQADTQYF. CDR3 nucleotides: TGTGCCAGCAGTAGAAGCGGGAGTCAGGCAGATACGCAGTATTTT. The chain joins TRBV7-9 to TRBJ2-3, with 8 bases identical to TRBD2. The CDR3 length is 15 residues. CDR1 is SEHNR and CDR2 is FQNEAQ in the germline V gene (reference sequence). After removal of 6 bases from V and 4 bases from J, the junction contained 9 bases not matched to a gene.

The CDR3: CASSYGGLNNSPLHF. The CDR3 DNA is TGTGCCAGCAGTTACGGAGGCTTAAACAATTCACCCCTCCACTTT. The V and J genes are TRBV6-5 and TRBJ1-6; D remains ambiguous. The CDR3 sequence is 15 residues long. Germline assignment: CDR1 MNHEY and CDR2 SVGAGI. V shed 2 bases and J shed 7 bases, with 12 bases lying between them.

This clone has just one count. The chain uses TRBV4-1 and TRBJ2-7; tentatively, D is TRBD1 (6 bases). In germline, CDR1 is MGHRA, CDR2 YSYEKL. The CDR3 runs to 14 residues. V lost 4 bases and J lost 2, with 12 bases in between. This chain's CDR3 is CASSRDKRTYEQYF. In DNA form, the CDR3 reads TGCGCCAGCAGCCGGGACAAACGAACCTACGAGCAGTACTTC.

The chain carries TRBV10-2 and TRBJ1-3, with D possibly matching TRBD1 (5 bases). This CDR3 is 19 amino acids long. V dropped 2 bases and J dropped 4 bases, with 24 bases sitting between them. Germline CDR1 WSHSY, CDR2 SAAADI. The DNA for the CDR3 is TGCGCCAGCAGTGAGAAGGGGCGGGGAGGGCCGCCGGGAGGAAACACCATATATTTT. This codes for CASSEKGRGGPPGGNTIYF.

The chain has TRBV20-1 and TRBJ2-1, with 9 bases lining up with TRBD1. Losses at the gene ends were 3 bases for V and 9 bases for J; bases not matched to a gene: 12. The CDR3 totals 15 residues. Germline V lookup: CDR1 DFQATT, CDR2 SNEGSKA (reference sequence). The CDR3 coding sequence is TGCAGTGCTAGTCCCGGGACAGGGAAGTTTCCTGAGCAGTTCTTC. It yields the protein CSASPGTGKFPEQFF.